The clone carrying this T cell receptor (beta chain) has only a few counts. Its antigen is not identified. TCRdb re-called the reads through MiXCR, storing one row per CDR3 protein. The sample holds 250,000 to 300,000 distinct CDR3 sequences, roughly 26% seen once. The data were obtained in a study of T cell repertoires in cytomegalovirus infection. Study-wide results and limits: The study found HLA-C-restricted CMV-specific TCR beta clonotypes dominating the ex vivo response.

Trimming removed 2 bases from V and 10 bases from J, with 18 bases in between. The CDR3 covers 14 residues. Looked up from germline, CDR1 is MNHEY and CDR2 is SVGEGT. Input material: PBMCs. This sequence was found in a human donor in good health (CMV status not recorded). Some clones in this sample may be carry-over from other donors' samples. The genes are TRBV6-2 or TRBV6-3 and TRBJ2-7, with a tentative D call TRBD1 (6 bases). The CDR3 loop reads CASSYGQSFEVQYF. The CDR3, as DNA: TGTGCCAGCAGTTACGGACAGTCTTTCGAAGTTCAGTACTTC.